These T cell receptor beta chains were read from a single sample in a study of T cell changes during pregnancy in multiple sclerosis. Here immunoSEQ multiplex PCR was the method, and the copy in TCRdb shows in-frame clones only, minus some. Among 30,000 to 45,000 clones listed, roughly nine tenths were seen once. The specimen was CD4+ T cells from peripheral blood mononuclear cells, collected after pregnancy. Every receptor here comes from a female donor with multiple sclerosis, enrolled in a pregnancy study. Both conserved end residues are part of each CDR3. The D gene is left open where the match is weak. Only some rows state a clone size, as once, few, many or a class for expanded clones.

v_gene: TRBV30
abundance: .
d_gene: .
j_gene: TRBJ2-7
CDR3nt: TGTGCCTGGAGTGGGAGGAACGAGCAGTACTTC
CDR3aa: CAWSGRNEQYF

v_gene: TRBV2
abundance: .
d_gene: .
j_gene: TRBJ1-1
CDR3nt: TGTGCCAGCAGGCCCTCCCGGCGACAGGACATGAACACTGAAGCTTTCTTT
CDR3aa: CASRPSRRQDMNTEAFF

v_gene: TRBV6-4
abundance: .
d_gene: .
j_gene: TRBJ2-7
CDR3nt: TGTGCCAGCAGTCAAGAGGCATACCCGTCCTACGAGCAGTACTTC
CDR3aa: CASSQEAYPSYEQYF

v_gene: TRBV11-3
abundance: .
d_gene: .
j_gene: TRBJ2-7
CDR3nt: TGTGCCAGCAGCCCAGGGGACGGGACCTACGAGCAGTACTTC
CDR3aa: CASSPGDGTYEQYF

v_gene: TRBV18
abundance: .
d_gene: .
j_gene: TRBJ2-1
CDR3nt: TGTGCCAGCTCACCCACCGGGGGTGAGCAGTTCTTC
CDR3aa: CASSPTGGEQFF

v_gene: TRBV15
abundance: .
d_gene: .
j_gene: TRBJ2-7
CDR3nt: TGTGCCACCAGCAGAGACAGGGGCAGCGAGCAGTACTTC
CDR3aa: CATSRDRGSEQYF

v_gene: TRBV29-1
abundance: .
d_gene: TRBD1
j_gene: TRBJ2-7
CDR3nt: TGCAGCGCCTACAGGGGTCTCGGCGAGCAGTACTTC
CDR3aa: CSAYRGLGEQYF

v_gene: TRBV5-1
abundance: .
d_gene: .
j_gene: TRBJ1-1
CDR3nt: TGCGCCAGCAGCTTGGTTTCCGGGCGGGGGGCTGAAGCTTTCTTT
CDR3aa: CASSLVSGRGAEAFF

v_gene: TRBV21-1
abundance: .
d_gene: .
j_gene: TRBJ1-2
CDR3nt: TGTGCCAGCAGCAAAAGGGGCGACTATGGCTACACCTTC
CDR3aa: CASSKRGDYGYTF

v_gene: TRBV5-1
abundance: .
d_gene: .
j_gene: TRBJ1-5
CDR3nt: TGCGCCAGCAGCTTGGAGGGGGACAATCAGCCCCAGCATTTT
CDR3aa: CASSLEGDNQPQHF

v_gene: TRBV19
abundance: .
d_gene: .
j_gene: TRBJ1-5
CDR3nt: TGTGCCAGTAACGAACACCGTAATCAGCCCCAGCATTTT
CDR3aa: CASNEHRNQPQHF

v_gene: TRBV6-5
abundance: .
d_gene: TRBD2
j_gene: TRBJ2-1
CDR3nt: TGTGCCAGCAGACCGAGCGGGGAGGGGATGGGGTCAGAGTTCTTC
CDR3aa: CASRPSGEGMGSEFF

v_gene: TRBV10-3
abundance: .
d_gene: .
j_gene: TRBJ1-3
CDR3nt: TGTGCCATCAGTGAGTCGCGGGGAACGGGAAACACCATATATTTT
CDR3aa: CAISESRGTGNTIYF

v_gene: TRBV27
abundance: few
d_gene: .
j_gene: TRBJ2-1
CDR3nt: TGTGCCAGCAGTCCCGGACTACCCTCTGTGCATGAGCAGTTCTTC
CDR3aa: CASSPGLPSVHEQFF

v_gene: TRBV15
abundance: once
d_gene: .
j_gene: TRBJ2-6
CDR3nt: TGTGCCACCAGCAGAGACAACTCTGGGGCCAACGTCCTGACTTTC
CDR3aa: CATSRDNSGANVLTF

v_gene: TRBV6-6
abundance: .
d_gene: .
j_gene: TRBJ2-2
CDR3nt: TGTGCCAGCAGTTACGGGGAGGGGGGGACCGGGGAGCTGTTTTTT
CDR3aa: CASSYGEGGTGELFF

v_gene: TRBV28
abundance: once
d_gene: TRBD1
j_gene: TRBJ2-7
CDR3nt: TGTGCCAGCAACCGCCGGGACAGGGTCTACGAGCAGTACTTC
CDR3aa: CASNRRDRVYEQYF

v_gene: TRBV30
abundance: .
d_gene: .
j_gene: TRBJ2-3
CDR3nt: TGTGCCTGGAGCTCTAGCACAGATACGCAGTATTTT
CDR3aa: CAWSSSTDTQYF

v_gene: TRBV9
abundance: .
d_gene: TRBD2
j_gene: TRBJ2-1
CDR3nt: TGTGCCAGCAGCGTAGGTGCGGGAGCCTACAATGAGCAGTTCTTC
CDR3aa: CASSVGAGAYNEQFF

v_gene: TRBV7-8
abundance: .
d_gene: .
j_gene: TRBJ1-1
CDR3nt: TGTGCCAGCAGCTACGCGCGCACTGAAGCTTTCTTT
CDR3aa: CASSYARTEAFF

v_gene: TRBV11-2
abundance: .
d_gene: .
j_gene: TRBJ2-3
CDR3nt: TGTGCCAGCAGCTTAGTCTTTGGGGGGGGGCCTAGCACAGATACGCAGTATTTT
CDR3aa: CASSLVFGGGPSTDTQYF

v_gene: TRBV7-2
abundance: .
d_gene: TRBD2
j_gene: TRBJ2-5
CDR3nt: TGTGCCAGCAGCTTAAAGGCTAGCGGTAGTACGCAAGAGACCCAGTACTTC
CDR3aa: CASSLKASGSTQETQYF

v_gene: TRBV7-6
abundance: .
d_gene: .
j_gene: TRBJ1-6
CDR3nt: TGTGCCAGCAGCTTTGACCGCGGGCATTCACCCCTCCACTTT
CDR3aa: CASSFDRGHSPLHF

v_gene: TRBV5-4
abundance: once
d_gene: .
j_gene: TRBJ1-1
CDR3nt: TGTGCCAGCAGCTTTGACGGGTCCCCAGCTTTCTTT
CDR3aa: CASSFDGSPAFF

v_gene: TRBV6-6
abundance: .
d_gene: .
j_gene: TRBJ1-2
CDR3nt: TGTGCCAGCAGCGAACGGCAGGGTCCTCCTAACTATGGCTACACCTTC
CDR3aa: CASSERQGPPNYGYTF

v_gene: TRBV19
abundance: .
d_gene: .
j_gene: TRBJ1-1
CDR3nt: TGTGCCACCACCTCGACGGGGAGGTTGGACACTGAAGCTTTCTTT
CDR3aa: CATTSTGRLDTEAFF

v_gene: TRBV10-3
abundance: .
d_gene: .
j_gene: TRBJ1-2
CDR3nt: TGTGCCATCAGTGAAGGGGCAGGGGCTAACTATGGCTACACCTTC
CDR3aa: CAISEGAGANYGYTF

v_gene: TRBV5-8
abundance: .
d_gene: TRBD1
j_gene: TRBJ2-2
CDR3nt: TGTGCCAGCAGCCCGGACAGGGGCGAGCTGTTTTTT
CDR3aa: CASSPDRGELFF

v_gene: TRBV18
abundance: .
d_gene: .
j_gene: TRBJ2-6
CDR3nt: TGTGCCAGCTCACCACTATCCGGGACAACAATCTCTGGGGCCAACGTCCTGACTTTC
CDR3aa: CASSPLSGTTISGANVLTF

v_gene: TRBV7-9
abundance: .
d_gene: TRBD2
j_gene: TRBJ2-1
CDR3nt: TGTGCCAGCAGCCCTCAACGGACTAGCGGGAAGAATGAGCAGTTCTTC
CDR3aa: CASSPQRTSGKNEQFF

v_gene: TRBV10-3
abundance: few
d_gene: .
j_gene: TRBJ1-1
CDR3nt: TGTGCCATCAGAGGAGGGACCTCGAGGTCTGAAGCTTTCTTT
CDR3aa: CAIRGGTSRSEAFF

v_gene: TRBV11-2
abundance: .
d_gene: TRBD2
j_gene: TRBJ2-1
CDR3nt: TGTGCCAGCAGCCTCGGGACTAGCGGGCGTTACAATGAGCAGTTCTTC
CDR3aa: CASSLGTSGRYNEQFF